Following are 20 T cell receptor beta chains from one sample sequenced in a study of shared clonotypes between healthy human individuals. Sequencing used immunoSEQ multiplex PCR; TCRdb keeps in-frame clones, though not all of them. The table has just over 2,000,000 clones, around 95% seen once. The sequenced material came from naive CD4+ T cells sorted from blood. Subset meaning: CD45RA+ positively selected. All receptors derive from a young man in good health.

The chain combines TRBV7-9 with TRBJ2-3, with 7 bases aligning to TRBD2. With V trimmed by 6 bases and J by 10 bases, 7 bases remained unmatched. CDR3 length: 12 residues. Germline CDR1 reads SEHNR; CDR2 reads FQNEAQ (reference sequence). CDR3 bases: TGTGCCAGCAGTCCCCGGGGGGAGGCGCAGTATTTT. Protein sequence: CASSPRGEAQYF.

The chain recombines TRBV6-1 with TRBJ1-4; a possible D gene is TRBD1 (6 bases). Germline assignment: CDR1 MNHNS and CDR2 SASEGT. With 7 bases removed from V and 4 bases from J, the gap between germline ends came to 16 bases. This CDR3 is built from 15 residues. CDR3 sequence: CASTPRTALNEKLFF. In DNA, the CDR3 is TGTGCCAGCACCCCCAGGACAGCTCTTAATGAAAAACTGTTTTTT.

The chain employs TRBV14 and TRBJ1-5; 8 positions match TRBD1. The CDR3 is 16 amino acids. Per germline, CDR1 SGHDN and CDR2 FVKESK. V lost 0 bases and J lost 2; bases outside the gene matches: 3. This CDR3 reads CASSQETGDGNQPQHF. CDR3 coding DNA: TGTGCCAGCAGCCAAGAGACAGGGGATGGCAATCAGCCCCAGCATTTT.

The CDR3 region has the DNA TGTGCCTGGAGTGGTCTTGGGGGGGCCTCAGATACGCAGTATTTT. Its translation: CAWSGLGGASDTQYF. The rearrangement joins TRBV30 to TRBJ2-3, with D perhaps matching TRBD2 (7 bases). The CDR3 runs 15 residues. Deletions cut 1 base from V and 4 bases from J, with 15 bases between. The germline gives CDR1 GTSNPN, CDR2 SVGIG (reference sequence).

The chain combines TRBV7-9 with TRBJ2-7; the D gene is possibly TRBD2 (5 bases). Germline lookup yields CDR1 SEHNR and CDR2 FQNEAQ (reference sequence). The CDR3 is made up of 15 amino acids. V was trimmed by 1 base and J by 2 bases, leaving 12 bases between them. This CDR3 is CASSLGGFGAYEQYF. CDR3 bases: TGTGCCAGCAGCTTAGGAGGGTTTGGTGCCTACGAGCAGTACTTC.

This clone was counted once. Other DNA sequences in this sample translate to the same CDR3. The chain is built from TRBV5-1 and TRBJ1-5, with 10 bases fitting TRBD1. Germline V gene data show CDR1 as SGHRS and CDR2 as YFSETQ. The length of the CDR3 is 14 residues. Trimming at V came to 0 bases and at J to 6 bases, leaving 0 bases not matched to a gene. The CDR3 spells CASSLGDRGQPQHF. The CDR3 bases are TGCGCCAGCAGCTTGGGGGACAGGGGTCAGCCCCAGCATTTT.

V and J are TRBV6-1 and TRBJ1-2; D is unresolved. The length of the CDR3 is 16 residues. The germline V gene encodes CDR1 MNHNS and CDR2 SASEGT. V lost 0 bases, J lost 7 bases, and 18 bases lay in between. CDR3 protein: CASSEALHSPGVGYTF. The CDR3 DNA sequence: TGTGCCAGCAGTGAAGCGCTTCATTCCCCCGGTGTTGGCTACACCTTC.

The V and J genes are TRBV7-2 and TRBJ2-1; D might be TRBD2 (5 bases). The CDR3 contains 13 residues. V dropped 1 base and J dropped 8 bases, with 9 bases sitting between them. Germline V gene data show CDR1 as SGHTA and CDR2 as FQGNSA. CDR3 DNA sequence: TGTGCCAGCAGCTTAGAGGCTAGCTATGAGCAGTTCTTC. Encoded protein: CASSLEASYEQFF.

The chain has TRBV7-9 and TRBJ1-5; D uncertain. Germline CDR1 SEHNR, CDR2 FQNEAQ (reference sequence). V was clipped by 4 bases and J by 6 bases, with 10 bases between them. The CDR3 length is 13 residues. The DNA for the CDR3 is TGTGCCAGCAGCTCCGAAGGAAGTCAGCCCCAGCATTTT. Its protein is CASSSEGSQPQHF.

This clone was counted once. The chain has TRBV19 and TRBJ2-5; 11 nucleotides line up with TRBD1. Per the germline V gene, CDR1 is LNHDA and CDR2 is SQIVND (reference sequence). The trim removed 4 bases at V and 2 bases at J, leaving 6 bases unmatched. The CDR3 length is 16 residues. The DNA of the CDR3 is TGTGCCAGTAGTACACGGGACAGGGGGATGCAAGAGACCCAGTACTTC. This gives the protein CASSTRDRGMQETQYF. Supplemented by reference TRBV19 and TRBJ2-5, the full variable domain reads DGGITQSPKYLFRKEGQNVTLSCEQNLNHDAMYWYRQDPGQGLRLIYYSQIVNDFQKGDIAEGYSVSREKKESFPLTVTSAQKNPTAFYLCASSTRDRGMQETQYFGPGTRLLVL.

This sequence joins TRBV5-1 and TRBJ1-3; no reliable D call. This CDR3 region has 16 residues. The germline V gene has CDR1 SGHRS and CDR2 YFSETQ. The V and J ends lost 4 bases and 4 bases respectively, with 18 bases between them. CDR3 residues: CASSPRTDGPGNTIYF. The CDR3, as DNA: TGCGCCAGCAGCCCAAGAACGGACGGCCCCGGAAACACCATATATTTT.

CDR3 sequence reads: CASSSRVAGSQGSGYTF. The CDR3 DNA reads TGCGCCAGCAGCTCCCGGGTGGCCGGATCTCAGGGGAGCGGCTACACCTTC. The chain links TRBV5-1 to TRBJ1-2; a possible D gene is TRBD1 (6 bases). With 3 bases removed from V and 8 bases from J, the gap between germline ends came to 26 bases. The CDR3 consists of 17 residues. Germline V gene lookup returns CDR1 SGHRS and CDR2 YFSETQ. Full variable domain (rest looked up from reference TRBV5-1 and TRBJ1-2): KAGVTQTPRYLIKTRGQQVTLSCSPISGHRSVSWYQQTPGQGLQFLFEYFSETQRNKGNFPGRFSGRQFSNSRSEMNVSTLELGDSALYLCASSSRVAGSQGSGYTFGSGTRLTVV.

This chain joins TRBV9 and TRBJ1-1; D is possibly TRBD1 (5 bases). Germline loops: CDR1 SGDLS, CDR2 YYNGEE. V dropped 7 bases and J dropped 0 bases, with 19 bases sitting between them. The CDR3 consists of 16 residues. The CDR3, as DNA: TGTGCCAGCGAGAGTGCTCAAGGAGGGGTGAACACTGAAGCTTTCTTT. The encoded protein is CASESAQGGVNTEAFF.

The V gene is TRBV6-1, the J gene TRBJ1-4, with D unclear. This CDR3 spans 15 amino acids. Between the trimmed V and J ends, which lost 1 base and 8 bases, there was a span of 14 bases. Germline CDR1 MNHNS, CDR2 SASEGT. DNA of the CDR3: TGTGCCAGCAGTGAAGGGACCGTTGGGAGGGAAAAACTGTTTTTT. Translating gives CASSEGTVGREKLFF.

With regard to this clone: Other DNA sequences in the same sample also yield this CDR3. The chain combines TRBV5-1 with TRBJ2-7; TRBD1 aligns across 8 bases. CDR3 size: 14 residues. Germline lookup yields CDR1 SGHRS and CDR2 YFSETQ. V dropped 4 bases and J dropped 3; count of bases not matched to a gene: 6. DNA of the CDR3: TGCGCCAGCAGCACAGACAGGGGAGGCTACGAGCAGTACTTC. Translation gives CASSTDRGGYEQYF.

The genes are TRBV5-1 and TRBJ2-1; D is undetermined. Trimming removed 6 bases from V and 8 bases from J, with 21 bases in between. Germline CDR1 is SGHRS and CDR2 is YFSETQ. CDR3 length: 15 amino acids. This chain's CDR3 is CASTRIKVGVHEQFF. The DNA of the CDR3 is TGCGCCAGCACCCGAATAAAAGTTGGAGTCCATGAGCAGTTCTTC.

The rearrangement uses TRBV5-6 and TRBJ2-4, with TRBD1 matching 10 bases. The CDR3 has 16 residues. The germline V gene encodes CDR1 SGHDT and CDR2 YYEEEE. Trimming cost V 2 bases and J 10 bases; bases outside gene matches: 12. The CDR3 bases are TGTGCCAGCAGCTTACCGGGACAGGGGTCACCGGGGATTCAGTACTTC. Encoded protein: CASSLPGQGSPGIQYF. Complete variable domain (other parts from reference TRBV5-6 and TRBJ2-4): DAGVTQSPTHLIKTRGQQVTLRCSPKSGHDTVSWYQQALGQGPQFIFQYYEEEERQRGNFPDRFSGHQFPNYSSELNVNALLLGDSALYLCASSLPGQGSPGIQYFGAGTRLSVL.

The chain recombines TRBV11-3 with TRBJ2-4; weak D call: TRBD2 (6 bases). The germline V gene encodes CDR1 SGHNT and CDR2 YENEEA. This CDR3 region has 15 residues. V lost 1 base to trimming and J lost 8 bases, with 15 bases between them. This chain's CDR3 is CASSLGGEGTDIQYF. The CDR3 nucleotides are TGTGCCAGCAGCTTAGGCGGGGAAGGGACGGACATTCAGTACTTC. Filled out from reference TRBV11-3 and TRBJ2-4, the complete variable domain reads EAGVVQSPRYKIIEKKQPVAFWCNPISGHNTLYWYLQNLGQGPELLIRYENEEAVDDSQLPKDRFSAERLKGVDSTLKIQPAELGDSAVYLCASSLGGEGTDIQYFGAGTRLSVL.

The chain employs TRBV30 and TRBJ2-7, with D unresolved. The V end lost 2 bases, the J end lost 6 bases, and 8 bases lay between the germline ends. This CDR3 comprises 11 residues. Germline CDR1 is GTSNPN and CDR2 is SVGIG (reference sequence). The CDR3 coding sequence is TGTGCCTGGAGTCCAAGTCGCGAGCAGTACTTC. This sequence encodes CAWSPSREQYF. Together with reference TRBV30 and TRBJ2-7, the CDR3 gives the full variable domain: SQTIHQWPATLVQPVGSPLSLECTVEGTSNPNLYWYRQAAGRGLQLLFYSVGIGQISSEVPQNLSASRPQDRQFILSSKKLLLSDSGFYLCAWSPSREQYFGPGTRLTVT.

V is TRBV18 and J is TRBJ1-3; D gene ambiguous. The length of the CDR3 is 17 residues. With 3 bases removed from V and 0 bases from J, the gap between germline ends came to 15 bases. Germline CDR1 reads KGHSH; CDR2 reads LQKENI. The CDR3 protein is CASSPTAGRGSGNTIYF. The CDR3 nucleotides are TGTGCCAGCTCACCGACTGCTGGACGGGGCTCTGGAAACACCATATATTTT.